The TCR beta chain under discussion was sequenced for a study of regulatory T cells in long-lasting Graves disease. Regarding the study as a whole: The persistent group shared roughly 2,700 public clonotypes, more than the approximately 930 shared by new patients.

Germline lookup yields CDR1 MDHEN and CDR2 SYDVKM. This CDR3 region has 14 residues. Trimming took 3 bases from V and 4 from J; bases not matched to a gene: 5. Library construction for TCR beta used iRepertoire HTBI primers and Arm-PCR of CDR3 regions. From the multiplex PCR reads, TCRdb called clonotypes with MiXCR, one entry per CDR3 protein. This sample has about 210,000 distinct CDR3 sequences, with around 20% found just once. Time point defined: newly diagnosed GD, antithyroid drugs for less than 3 months. The TCR library was made from RNA that had been extracted from PBMCs in TRIzol. Concerning this clonotype itself: Antigen unknown.

These same data were also listed under a study on T cells in Graves' hyperthyroidism and ophthalmopathy.

This TCR was sampled from a woman in her thirties with Graves disease. The gene calls are TRBV28 and TRBJ2-7; 8 nucleotides align to TRBD2. Sample: peripheral blood mononuclear cells (PBMCs), taken at new diagnosis, from a patient treated with antithyroid drugs. As DNA, the CDR3 is TGTGCCAGCAGTTTGGAGACTAGCGTTTACGAGCAGTACTTC. Amino acids: CASSLETSVYEQYF.